This is a list of T cell receptor beta chains from one sample in a study of blood T cell repertoires in COVID-19. The assay was immunoSEQ multiplex PCR, and TCRdb's table has in-frame clones only and misses some. The sample comprises about 58,000 clones, 90% of which are singletons, and about 12% rests with the top ten. The sample comprised peripheral blood. The receptors come from a man aged 55 to 69 with active COVID-19. CDR3s include the opening cysteine and the closing phenylalanine or tryptophan. D genes are given only for firm matches. Not every row has a clone size; where given, it reads once, few, many or a size class.

j_call	clone_size	v_call	d_call	cdr3_aa	cdr3_nt
TRBJ2-3	-	TRBV28	-	CASSYRRRDTDTQYF	TGTGCCAGCAGTTACAGGAGGAGGGACACAGATACGCAGTATTTT
TRBJ2-1	-	TRBV28	TRBD1	CASSFRQGRNEQFF	TGTGCCAGCAGTTTCCGACAGGGCAGGAATGAGCAGTTCTTC
TRBJ2-2	-	TRBV11-2	TRBD1	CASSFGQGLSGELFF	TGTGCCAGCAGCTTCGGACAGGGGCTATCCGGGGAGCTGTTTTTT
TRBJ2-7	-	TRBV3-1/TRBV3-2	TRBD2	CASSVGTSSVYEQYF	TGTGCCAGCAGCGTGGGGACTAGCAGCGTATACGAGCAGTACTTC
TRBJ2-1	-	TRBV12-3/TRBV12-4	TRBD2	CASSRSGINEQFF	TGTGCCAGCAGCCGTAGCGGGATCAATGAGCAGTTCTTC
TRBJ1-5	-	TRBV19	TRBD1	CASTYSGGFNQPQHF	TGTGCCAGTACCTACTCAGGGGGCTTCAATCAGCCCCAGCATTTT
TRBJ1-3	-	TRBV19	TRBD1	CASSMENRGRNTIYF	TGTGCCAGTAGTATGGAAAACAGGGGAAGAAACACCATATATTTT
TRBJ2-2	-	TRBV5-6	-	CASSLGDTLGELFF	TGTGCCAGCAGCTTGGGGGACACACTCGGGGAGCTGTTTTTT
TRBJ2-7	-	TRBV14	TRBD2	CASSQDLTSGSKKYF	TGTGCCAGCAGCCAAGATTTGACTAGCGGGAGTAAAAAGTACTTC
TRBJ2-3	-	TRBV7-3	TRBD2	CASSWFSGGGDTQYF	TGTGCCAGCAGCTGGTTCAGCGGGGGAGGGGATACGCAGTATTTT
TRBJ2-3	-	TRBV3-1/TRBV3-2	-	CASSRGVEADTQYF	TGTGCCAGCAGCCGCGGTGTAGAGGCGGATACGCAGTATTTT
TRBJ2-2	once	TRBV15	TRBD1	CATSRDPGTGGRIGELFF	TGTGCCACCAGCAGAGATCCGGGGACAGGGGGAAGGATCGGGGAGCTGTTTTTT
TRBJ2-5	once	TRBV18	-	CASSPGAGETQYF	TGTGCCAGCTCACCAGGGGCCGGGGAGACCCAGTACTTC
TRBJ2-7	-	TRBV28	TRBD1	CASRSSTGASYEQYF	TGTGCCAGCAGATCTTCGACAGGGGCCTCCTACGAGCAGTACTTC
TRBJ2-1	-	TRBV4-3	-	CASSQEGANEQFF	TGCGCCAGCAGCCAAGAGGGGGCCAATGAGCAGTTCTTC
TRBJ1-2	-	TRBV5-1	-	CASSNLQGDYGYTF	TGCGCCAGCAGCAATCTTCAGGGTGACTATGGCTACACCTTC
TRBJ2-5	-	TRBV2	-	CASSEGRQETQYF	TGTGCCAGCAGTGAGGGGAGACAAGAGACCCAGTACTTC
TRBJ2-1	-	TRBV5-1	TRBD2	CASSLGRGGKFGSYNEQFF	TGCGCCAGCAGCTTGGGGCGGGGGGGCAAGTTCGGATCCTACAATGAGCAGTTCTTC
TRBJ2-7	few	TRBV3-1/TRBV3-2	-	CASSHYRAYEQYF	TGTGCCAGCAGCCACTACAGGGCCTACGAGCAGTACTTC
TRBJ2-1	-	TRBV30	-	CAWSSAGARNEQFF	TGTGCCTGGAGTTCGGCGGGGGCCCGGAATGAGCAGTTCTTC
TRBJ2-7	-	TRBV6-2/TRBV6-3	TRBD1	CASSTGTGGFYEQYF	TGTGCCAGCAGCACCGGGACAGGGGGCTTCTACGAGCAGTACTTC
TRBJ2-1	-	TRBV3-1/TRBV3-2	TRBD2	CASTQLRLAGNNEQFF	TGTGCCAGCACCCAACTGCGGCTAGCGGGAAACAATGAGCAGTTCTTC
TRBJ2-3	once	TRBV6-5	TRBD1	CASRDRGLDTQYF	TGTGCCAGCCGGGACAGGGGCCTAGATACGCAGTATTTT
TRBJ2-7	-	TRBV28	TRBD1	CASSRTGYAYEQYF	TGTGCCAGCAGTCGGACAGGGTATGCCTACGAGCAGTACTTC
TRBJ1-1	-	TRBV7-2	-	CASSFWRGTTEAFF	TGTGCCAGCAGCTTCTGGAGGGGTACCACTGAAGCTTTCTTT
TRBJ2-7	-	TRBV10-3	-	CAISDRTRGDYEQYF	TGTGCCATCAGTGATCGGACTAGGGGGGACTACGAGCAGTACTTC
TRBJ1-6	-	TRBV27	TRBD1	CASSWSQGAVGSPLHF	TGTGCCAGCAGTTGGAGTCAGGGGGCGGTAGGTTCACCCCTCCACTTT
TRBJ2-7	-	TRBV7-8	TRBD2	CASSLLRLAAYYEQYF	TGTGCCAGCAGCCTCCTTCGACTAGCGGCCTACTACGAGCAGTACTTC
TRBJ2-6	-	TRBV11-3	-	CASSGGSGGANVLTF	TGTGCCAGCAGCGGGGGGTCAGGTGGGGCCAACGTCCTGACTTTC
TRBJ2-7	-	TRBV2	TRBD1	CASSWDSSYEQYF	TGTGCCAGCAGTTGGGACAGCTCCTACGAGCAGTACTTC